These 19 T cell receptor beta chains were all obtained from the same sample, sequenced in a study of shared clonotypes between healthy human individuals. TCRdb keeps only in-frame clones here, not all; method: immunoSEQ multiplex PCR. The table has roughly 2.1 million clones, around 93% seen once. Cells designated naive CD8 were CD45RO-negative and were positively selected for CCR7, with terminally differentiated effector memory CD45RA+ cells excluded. The material sequenced was naive CD8+ T cells from PBMCs. These receptors were taken from a man between 18 and 35 years old in good health. Some clones in this sample may be carry-over from other donors' samples.

The rearrangement links TRBV19 to TRBJ2-1, with D hard to call. V was shortened by 3 bases and J by 2 bases, with 11 bases between the two germline ends. Germline CDR1 is LNHDA and CDR2 is SQIVND (reference sequence). The length of the CDR3 is 15 residues. The CDR3 nucleotides read TGTGCCAGTAGTATCGAGGTCCAGCCCTACAATGAGCAGTTCTTC. Translating gives CASSIEVQPYNEQFF.

The chain joins TRBV28 to TRBJ1-3; 7 positions match TRBD1. The V segment lost 2 bases and the J segment 4 bases; nucleotides outside the gene matches: 11. CDR3 size: 17 residues. Per the germline V gene, CDR1 is MDHEN and CDR2 is SYDVKM. CDR3 DNA: TGTGCCAGCAGTTTAGTTACCCCAGGGACAGCAGGAAACACCATATATTTT. It yields the protein CASSLVTPGTAGNTIYF.

This chain links TRBV27 with TRBJ1-1, with D maybe TRBD1 (6 bases). Germline-derived CDR1 and CDR2 are MNHEY and SMNVEV (reference sequence). V gave up 2 bases and J gave up 5 bases, with 21 bases separating them. This CDR3 is built from 17 residues. The chain's CDR3 is CASSLGPISGVGTEAFF. The CDR3 nucleotides read TGTGCCAGCAGTTTAGGCCCCATCTCAGGGGTGGGAACTGAAGCTTTCTTT.

The chain has TRBV5-6 and TRBJ2-2; D possibly corresponds to TRBD2 (5 bases). The CDR3 is made up of 13 amino acids. Germline V gives CDR1 SGHDT, CDR2 YYEEEE. Deletions cut 3 bases from V and 7 bases from J, with 10 bases between. Written as DNA, the CDR3 is TGTGCCAGCAGCTCCAGAGGACTCGGGGAGCTGTTTTTT. Translation gives CASSSRGLGELFF.

This chain links TRBV28 with TRBJ1-3; no reliable D call. CDR1 is MDHEN and CDR2 is SYDVKM in the germline V gene. Trimming stripped 6 bases from V and 0 bases from J, with 9 bases between. This CDR3 region has 14 residues. This chain's CDR3 is CASRGILSGNTIYF. The CDR3 bases are TGTGCCAGCAGGGGAATTCTCTCTGGAAACACCATATATTTT.

The chain recombines TRBV11-2 with TRBJ1-2; 8 bases line up with TRBD1. Unmatched junction bases numbered 7, after V lost 5 bases and J lost 8 bases. The CDR3 sequence is 13 residues long. CDR1 is SGHAT, CDR2 FQNNGV, per germline. In nucleotides, the CDR3 is TGTGCCAGCAGCGACAGGGGTCGAGGAGGCTACACCTTC. Protein product: CASSDRGRGGYTF.

This chain uses TRBV7-9 with TRBJ2-7; no definite D call. CDR1 is SEHNR, CDR2 FQNEAQ, per germline (reference sequence). Trimming took off 5 bases at V and 4 bases at J, with 9 bases between the two ends. The CDR3 extends over 12 amino acids. CDR3 in DNA: TGTGCCAGCAGCATAGACACTTACGAGCAGTACTTC. Translated, it gives CASSIDTYEQYF.

The rearrangement uses TRBV5-1 and TRBJ1-2, with D possibly TRBD1 on 6 matching bases. V lost 1 base and J 3 bases, leaving 10 bases between the germline ends. Germline values: CDR1 SGHRS, CDR2 YFSETQ. The CDR3 sequence is 14 residues long. The CDR3 DNA reads as TGCGCCAGCAGCTTGACAGGGACGGACTATGGCTACACCTTC. Its protein product is CASSLTGTDYGYTF.

The chain couples TRBV7-9 to TRBJ1-2; D remains ambiguous. V lost 4 bases, J lost 8 bases, and 14 bases lay in between. CDR3 length: 13 amino acids. Germline CDR1 is SEHNR and CDR2 is FQNEAQ (reference sequence). The CDR3 protein is CASSSSRTDGYTF. The CDR3 region has the DNA TGTGCCAGCAGCTCATCCCGAACAGACGGCTACACCTTC.

In DNA, the CDR3 is TGTGCCAGCAGTCGCGGACCGGGCTCTGGGGCCAACGTCCTGACTTTC. Its translation is CASSRGPGSGANVLTF. The J gene is TRBJ2-6, the V gene TRBV27; D ambiguous. The CDR3 spans 16 residues. Trimming left V 5 bases short and J 0 bases short, with 11 bases between. CDR1 is MNHEY and CDR2 is SMNVEV in the germline V gene (reference sequence).

The CDR3 region is CASSQEGLAGDEQFF. The CDR3 bases are TGCGCCAGCAGCCAAGAGGGACTAGCGGGAGATGAGCAGTTCTTC. This sequence joins TRBV4-1 and TRBJ2-1; 14 positions agree with TRBD2. With 0 bases clipped from V and 8 bases from J, the junction kept 0 bases outside the gene matches. Per germline, CDR1 MGHRA and CDR2 YSYEKL. The CDR3 totals 15 residues.

The chain carries TRBV5-6 and TRBJ1-5, with a tentative D call TRBD1 (5 bases). Germline CDR1 reads SGHDT; CDR2 reads YYEEEE. The CDR3 loop spans 15 amino acids. Trimming took 0 bases from V and 6 from J, leaving 13 bases between them. CDR3 loop: CASSLEGRVGQPQHF. The CDR3 DNA reads as TGTGCCAGCAGCTTGGAGGGCAGGGTTGGTCAGCCCCAGCATTTT.

The rearrangement uses TRBV19 and TRBJ1-2; D remains unclear. CDR1 is LNHDA, CDR2 SQIVND, per germline (reference sequence). The CDR3 is made up of 17 amino acids. The V gene lost 1 base and the J gene lost 0 bases, with 15 bases spanning the gap. CDR3 sequence: CASSIGGVQVANYGYTF. The CDR3 DNA reads as TGTGCCAGTAGTATAGGCGGCGTTCAGGTAGCTAACTATGGCTACACCTTC.

The V gene is TRBV11-2, the J gene TRBJ2-7; 10 nucleotides agree with TRBD1. The CDR3 extends over 16 amino acids. V shed 5 bases and J 2 bases; nucleotides not matched to a gene: 9. CDR1 SGHAT and CDR2 FQNNGV come from the germline V gene. The CDR3 spells CASSLLGQGGAYEQYF. CDR3 nucleotides: TGTGCCAGCAGCCTCCTAGGACAGGGGGGGGCCTACGAGCAGTACTTC.

This chain connects TRBV4-1 to TRBJ2-7, with D maybe TRBD1 (5 bases). V was shortened by 1 base and J by 3 bases, with 10 bases between the two germline ends. Germline-derived CDR1 and CDR2 are MGHRA and YSYEKL. CDR3 size: 14 residues. The CDR3 nucleotides read TGCGCCAGCAGCCAAGCCGGACACAACTACGAGCAGTACTTC. Its translation is CASSQAGHNYEQYF.

V gene TRBV11-2 combines with J gene TRBJ1-2; TRBD1 might be the D (5 bases). In germline, CDR1 is SGHAT, CDR2 FQNNGV. The CDR3 is 13 residues long. Trimming cost V 1 base and J 5 bases, with 8 bases left between them. The chain's CDR3 is CASSLAPGYGYTF. DNA for the CDR3: TGTGCCAGCAGCTTAGCCCCAGGGTATGGCTACACCTTC.

The V gene is TRBV7-9, the J gene TRBJ2-1; D tentatively fits TRBD1 or TRBD2 (5 bases each). Germline lookup yields CDR1 SEHNR and CDR2 FQNEAQ (reference sequence). CDR3 length equals 18 residues. Trimming left V 1 base short and J 2 bases short, with 18 bases between. CDR3 residues: CASSLDITGQGAYNEQFF. DNA for the CDR3: TGTGCCAGCAGCTTAGATATTACCGGGCAGGGAGCCTACAATGAGCAGTTCTTC.

This chain links TRBV15 with TRBJ2-6; no clear D. Germline V gene data show CDR1 as LNHNV and CDR2 as YYDKDF (reference sequence). This CDR3 spans 17 amino acids. Trimming stripped 0 bases from V and 0 bases from J, with 9 bases between. DNA of the CDR3: TGTGCCACCAGCAGAGATTTTAGGGTCTCTGGGGCCAACGTCCTGACTTTC. Protein: CATSRDFRVSGANVLTF.

The chain carries TRBV15 and TRBJ2-6; 9 bases are a match to TRBD1. From germline, CDR1 is LNHNV and CDR2 YYDKDF (reference sequence). J was trimmed by 1 base and V by 5 bases; bases with no gene match: 9. The CDR3 is 18 amino acids. CDR3 nucleotides: TGTGCCACCAGCGGCGTCCCGGGACAGGGATCTGGGGCCAACGTCCTGACTTTC. It yields the protein CATSGVPGQGSGANVLTF. Full variable domain (missing parts from reference TRBV15 and TRBJ2-6): DAMVIQNPRYQVTQFGKPVTLSCSQTLNHNVMYWYQQKSSQAPKLLFHYYDKDFNNEADTPDNFQSRRPNTSFCFLDIRSPGLGDTAMYLCATSGVPGQGSGANVLTFGAGSRLTVL.